Shown below are 5 T cell receptor beta chains from a single sample sequenced in a study of blood T cell repertoires in COVID-19. The table came from immunoSEQ multiplex PCR; TCRdb's copy has only in-frame clones and leaves some out. This table has more than 300,000 clones, more than 85% appearing once. Sequencing input: PBMCs or T cells enriched from blood (not recorded which). The receptors originated from a woman in her 30s who had been exposed to COVID-19.

The V call is TRBV6-4, the J call TRBJ1-2; D is unresolved. Trimming took off 3 bases at V and 2 bases at J, with 22 bases between the two ends. CDR3 length: 18 amino acids. Germline CDR1 MRHNA, CDR2 SNTAGT. The CDR3 DNA follows: TGTGCCAGCAGTGAATCAGCCGACCCGCGGGGTCCAAACTATGGCTACACCTTC. Translated: CASSESADPRGPNYGYTF.

In its sample, this clone was seen a few times. This chain uses TRBV7-9 with TRBJ2-3, with D possibly being TRBD2 (6 bases). Trimming cost V 7 bases and J 3 bases, with 14 bases left between them. CDR1 and CDR2 (germline): SEHNR, FQNEAQ (reference sequence). CDR3 length: 14 residues. CDR3 sequence (DNA): TGTGCCAGCACCCATTGGAGGGAAACAGATACGCAGTATTTT. Protein product: CASTHWRETDTQYF.

The chain combines TRBV7-9 with TRBJ1-1; no firm D call. The CDR3 covers 12 residues. Germline V gives CDR1 SEHNR, CDR2 FQNEAQ (reference sequence). Deletions cut 2 bases from V and 7 bases from J, with 8 bases between. The CDR3, as DNA: TGTGCCAGCAGCTTACTTGGGCTTGAAGCTTTCTTT. Translation: CASSLLGLEAFF.

CDR3 in DNA: TGTGCTAGTGAGGGGTTACGGGAAGCTTTCTTT. Protein sequence: CASEGLREAFF. The chain has TRBV12-5 and TRBJ1-1, with a weak D call TRBD1 (5 bases). The CDR3 length is 11 residues. The germline gives CDR1 LGHNT, CDR2 FRNRAP. V was cut by 7 bases and J by 8 bases, with 11 bases left in between.

The chain carries TRBV11-2 and TRBJ2-3; 8 bases map to TRBD2. The CDR3 is 17 amino acids. After removal of 4 bases from V and 6 bases from J, the junction contained 15 bases not matched to a gene. Germline lookup yields CDR1 SGHAT and CDR2 FQNNGV. This CDR3 is CASSSWSGAGVSDTQYF. For the CDR3, the DNA is TGTGCCAGCAGCTCTTGGAGTGGAGCGGGGGTATCGGATACGCAGTATTTT.